This T cell receptor (beta chain) originates from a study of response to subunit inactivated influenza vaccine. Study-wide results and limits: Authors suggested each seasonal influenza vaccination recruits few new T cells.

Per the germline V gene, CDR1 is LNHNV and CDR2 is YYDKDF (reference sequence). Germline trimming cut 3 bases from V and 8 bases from J; bases unmatched to any gene: 5. The CDR3 sequence is 14 residues long. Comments on this clonotype: The target antigen is unknown.

TCRdb re-derived calls from the RT-PCR reads in MiXCR, one entry per CDR3 protein. In the table there are 500,000 or so distinct CDR3 sequences, approximately 15% of which are singletons. The specimen was CD4+ T cells sorted from PBMCs, collected around 2 years after vaccination. This receptor was obtained from a man aged 45 to 70 who received an inactivated influenza vaccine. This chain links TRBV15 with TRBJ1-5; TRBD1 matches at 9 bases. The CDR3: CATSRNRGREPQHF. The CDR3 coding sequence is TGTGCCACCAGCAGGAACAGGGGGCGTGAGCCCCAGCATTTT.